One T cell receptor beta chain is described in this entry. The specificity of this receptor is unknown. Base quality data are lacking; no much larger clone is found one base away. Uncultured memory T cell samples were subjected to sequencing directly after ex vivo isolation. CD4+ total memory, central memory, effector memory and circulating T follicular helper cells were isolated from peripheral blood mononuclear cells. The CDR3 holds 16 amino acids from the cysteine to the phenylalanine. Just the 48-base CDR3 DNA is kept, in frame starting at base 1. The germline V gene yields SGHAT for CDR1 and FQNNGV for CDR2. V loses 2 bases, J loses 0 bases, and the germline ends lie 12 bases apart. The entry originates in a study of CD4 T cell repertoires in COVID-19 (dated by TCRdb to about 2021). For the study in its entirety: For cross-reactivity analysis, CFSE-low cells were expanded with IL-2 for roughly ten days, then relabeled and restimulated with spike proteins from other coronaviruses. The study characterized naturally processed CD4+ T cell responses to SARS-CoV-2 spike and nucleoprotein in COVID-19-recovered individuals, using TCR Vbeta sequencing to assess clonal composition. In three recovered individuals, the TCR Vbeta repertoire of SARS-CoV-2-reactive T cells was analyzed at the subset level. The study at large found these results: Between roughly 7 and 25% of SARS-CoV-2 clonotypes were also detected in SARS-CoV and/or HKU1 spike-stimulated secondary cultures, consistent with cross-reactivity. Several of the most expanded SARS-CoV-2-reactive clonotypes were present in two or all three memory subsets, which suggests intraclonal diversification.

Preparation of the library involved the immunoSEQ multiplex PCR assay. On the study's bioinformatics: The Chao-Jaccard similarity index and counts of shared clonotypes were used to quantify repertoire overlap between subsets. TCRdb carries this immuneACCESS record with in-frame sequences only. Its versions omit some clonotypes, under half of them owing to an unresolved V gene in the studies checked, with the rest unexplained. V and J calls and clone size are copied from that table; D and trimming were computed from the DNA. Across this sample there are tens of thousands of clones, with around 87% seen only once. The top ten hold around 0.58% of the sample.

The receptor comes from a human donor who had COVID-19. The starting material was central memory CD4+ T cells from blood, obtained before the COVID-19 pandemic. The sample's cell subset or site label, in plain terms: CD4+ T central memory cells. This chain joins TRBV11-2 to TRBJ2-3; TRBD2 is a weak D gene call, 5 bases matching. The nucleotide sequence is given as TGTGCCAGCAGCTTATTAGGCGGGTCTAGCACAGATACGCAGTATTTT. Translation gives CASSLLGGSSTDTQYF.